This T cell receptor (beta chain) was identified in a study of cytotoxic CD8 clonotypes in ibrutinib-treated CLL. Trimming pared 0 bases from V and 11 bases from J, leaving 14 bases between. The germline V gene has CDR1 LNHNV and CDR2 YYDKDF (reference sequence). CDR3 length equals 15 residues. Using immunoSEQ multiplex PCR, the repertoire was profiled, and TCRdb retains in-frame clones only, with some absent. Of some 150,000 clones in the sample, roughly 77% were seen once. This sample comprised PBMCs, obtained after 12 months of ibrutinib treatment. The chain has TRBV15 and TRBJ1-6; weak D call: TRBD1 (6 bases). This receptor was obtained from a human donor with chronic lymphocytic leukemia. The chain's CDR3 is CATSRDIQGRAPLHF. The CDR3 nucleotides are TGTGCCACCAGCAGAGATATCCAGGGGAGGGCACCCCTCCACTTT.